Listed here are 6 T cell receptor beta chains from one sample, sequenced in a study of blood T cell repertoires in COVID-19. Here immunoSEQ multiplex PCR was the method, and the copy in TCRdb shows in-frame clones only, minus some. The table has 150,000 to 200,000 clones, just under 85% seen once. The sequenced sample was peripheral blood. These TCRs come from a human donor with acute or convalescent COVID-19. The donor label of this sample is uncertain.

The CDR3, as DNA: TGTGCCATCACCGTAGCGGGAGTGCCCCAAGAGACCCAGTACTTC. Translation gives CAITVAGVPQETQYF. V usage is TRBV2 and J usage is TRBJ2-5; 9 positions match TRBD2. Germline values: CDR1 SNHLY, CDR2 FYNNEI. V shed 10 bases, J shed 1 base, and the junction held 10 bases outside the gene matches. This CDR3 comprises 15 residues.

The genes are TRBV7-9 and TRBJ2-7; D may be TRBD1 (5 bases). The CDR3 spans 13 residues. V gave up 5 bases and J gave up 2 bases, with 10 bases separating them. Germline values: CDR1 SEHNR, CDR2 FQNEAQ (reference sequence). CDR3 sequence reads: CASSPRQTYEQYF. CDR3 nucleotides: TGTGCCAGCAGCCCGAGACAGACCTACGAGCAGTACTTC.

This chain joins TRBV14 and TRBJ2-5; TRBD2 matches at 8 bases. Trimming took 8 bases from V and 7 from J; bases not matched to a gene: 9. The CDR3 is 13 residues long. Germline V gene sequence: CDR1 SGHDN, CDR2 FVKESK. Written as DNA, the CDR3 is TGTGCCAGCGGAACTAGCGGCTCGGGGACCCAGTACTTC. It encodes CASGTSGSGTQYF.

This clone was seen once. The CDR3 reads CATKTSGSYEQYF. For the CDR3, the DNA is TGTGCCACCAAAACTAGCGGATCCTACGAGCAGTACTTC. This chain links TRBV11-2 with TRBJ2-7; TRBD2 aligns across 8 bases. Trimming took 10 bases from V and 1 from J; bases not matched to a gene: 6. The germline V gene has CDR1 SGHAT and CDR2 FQNNGV. The CDR3 covers 13 residues.

The rearrangement joins TRBV7-9 to TRBJ2-5; 7 nucleotides agree with TRBD1. This CDR3 is built from 13 residues. From germline, CDR1 is SEHNR and CDR2 FQNEAQ (reference sequence). J lost 5 bases, V lost 2 bases, and 2 bases had no gene match. The CDR3 region has the DNA TGTGCCAGCAGCTTATACAGGGGTGAGACCCAGTACTTC. This sequence encodes CASSLYRGETQYF.

The V call is TRBV27, the J call TRBJ2-1; 11 bases map to TRBD1. V lost 6 bases, J lost 4 bases, and 17 bases stayed unmatched. Germline CDR1 reads MNHEY; CDR2 reads SMNVEV (reference sequence). CDR3 size: 19 residues. The DNA of the CDR3 is TGTGCCAGCAGGGAGGACAGGGGGCGTGCTAAGGGGTCTTACAATGAGCAGTTCTTC. It codes for CASREDRGRAKGSYNEQFF.